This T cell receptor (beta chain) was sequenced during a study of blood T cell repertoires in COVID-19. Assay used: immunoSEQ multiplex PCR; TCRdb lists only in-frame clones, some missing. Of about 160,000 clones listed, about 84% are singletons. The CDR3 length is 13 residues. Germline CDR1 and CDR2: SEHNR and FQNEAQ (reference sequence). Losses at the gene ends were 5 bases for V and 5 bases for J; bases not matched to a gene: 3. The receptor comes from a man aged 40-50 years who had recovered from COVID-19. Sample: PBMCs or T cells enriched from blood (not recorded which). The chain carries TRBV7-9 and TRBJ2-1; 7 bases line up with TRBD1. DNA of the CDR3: TGTGCCAGCAGCATGACAGGGAACAATGAGCAGTTCTTC. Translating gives CASSMTGNNEQFF.